This T cell receptor beta chain was recorded in a study of blood T cells in healthy people across ages. Regarding the study as a whole: A greater number of naive CD4+ cells and higher diversity distinguished long-lived donors from aged donors.

CDR1 MGHRA and CDR2 YSYEKL come from the germline V gene. The V and J ends lost 0 bases and 6 bases respectively, with 18 bases between them. The CDR3 spans 16 residues. In the case of this clonotype: The antigen is undetermined.

The second PCR ran roughly 6 to 11 cycles with a sample-barcoded 5' primer and J-beta primers. From the 5' RACE reads, TCRdb called clonotypes with MiXCR, one entry per CDR3 protein. This sample yields about 290,000 distinct CDR3 sequences, of which 27% are seen a single time; about 30% belongs to the top ten. Sequenced sample: blood. This TCR derives from a woman aged 70-85 years in good health. V gene TRBV4-1 combines with J gene TRBJ2-7; D is unresolved. The CDR3 nucleotides are TGCGCCAGCAGCCAAGATAGCCTGGGCCCCGTCGGCGAGCAGTACTTC. This gives the protein CASSQDSLGPVGEQYF.